The clone carrying this T cell receptor (beta chain) was picked up a small number of times. This sample is part of a study of T-cell reconstitution after alpha-beta-depleted transplantation in children. A TCRbeta library incorporating unique molecular identifiers was prepared. TCRdb analysed the PCR reads with MiXCR anew, one entry per CDR3 protein. The table lists some 220,000 distinct CDR3 sequences, 8% to 9.5% of them singletons, with less than 8% in the top ten. Germline CDR1 and CDR2: SGHRS and YFSETQ. The V and J ends lost 3 bases and 1 base respectively, with 10 bases between them. CDR3 length: 14 amino acids.

Sequenced material: PBMCs from the stem cell graft donor, taken from the stem cell graft. This TCR was sampled from a human donor who donated a stem cell graft to a child with acute lymphoblastic leukemia. The chain recombines TRBV5-1 with TRBJ1-1; a possible D gene is TRBD1 (5 bases). The CDR3 region has the DNA TGCGCCAGCAGCTGGGGACCTCAGAACACTGAAGCTTTCTTT. This translates into CASSWGPQNTEAFF.